The clone carrying this T cell receptor (beta chain) was seen more than once but under ten times. The antigen remains undetermined. TCRdb re-derived calls from the 5' RACE reads in MiXCR, one entry per CDR3 protein. The table records 150,000 or so distinct CDR3 sequences, more than 9% of them present only once. This specimen comes from a study of T-cell memory formation after mild COVID-19. At the level of the study: Clustering of TCRs was largely donor specific.

Study-wide points: Clones shrinking between day 15 and 85 showed a balanced CD4/CD8 split, and those that grew later tilted toward CD4+.

From germline, CDR1 is DFQATT and CDR2 SNEGSKA (reference sequence). CDR3 size: 16 residues. V lost 5 bases to trimming and J lost 4 bases; unmatched junction nucleotides: 8. The gene calls are TRBV20-1 and TRBJ2-5; 15 nucleotides agree with TRBD2. Sequencing was performed on PBMCs or a T cell subset sorted from them (not recorded which). This clonotype was obtained from a man aged 18 to 29 who had mild COVID-19 (a few samples of this study predate the infection). Cell type and time point are not known. The DNA for the CDR3 is TGCAGTGCTGGACTAGCGGGGGGGCCTGGGTTAGAGACCCAGTACTTC. Translation: CSAGLAGGPGLETQYF.